The following is a T cell receptor (beta chain) sequence with its context. The sequencing template was cDNA reverse transcribed from extracted RNA. Sequencing used immunoSEQ multiplex PCR; TCRdb keeps in-frame clones, though not all of them. Of about 70,000 clones in the sample, about 45% are singletons; the top ten hold about 18%. Alopecia areata patients gave lesional scalp punch biopsies and peripheral blood samples. CD4+ and CD8+ T cells were sorted from PBMCs. The sample belongs to a study of CD8+ T cells in alopecia areata. Germline V gene lookup returns CDR1 MDHEN and CDR2 SYDVKM. CDR3 length: 14 amino acids. With 2 bases removed from V and 3 bases from J, the gap between germline ends came to 11 bases.

The receptor's source is a human donor with alopecia areata. The chain uses TRBV28 and TRBJ2-7, with D hard to call. The sample in question was CD8+ T cells sorted from blood, obtained at week 0. In DNA, the CDR3 is TGTGCCAGCAGTTTAGGTCCGGGTTTCTACGAGCAGTACTTC. It codes for CASSLGPGFYEQYF.